These 14 T cell receptor beta chains originate from one sample sequenced in a study of blood T cells in healthy people across ages. Next came a second PCR, run for about 6 to 12 cycles, which used a sample-barcoded 5' primer along with a J-beta primer mix. One entry per CDR3 protein, called by TCRdb with MiXCR from the 5' RACE reads. The sample holds under 2,000,000 distinct CDR3 sequences, approximately 50% seen once. The sample taken for sequencing was blood. The receptors derive from a woman in her thirties or forties in good health.

The chain carries TRBV2 and TRBJ2-3, with 15 bases aligning to TRBD2. This CDR3 is built from 19 residues. CDR1 SNHLY and CDR2 FYNNEI come from the germline V gene. V gave up 3 bases and J gave up 2 bases; unmatched junction bases: 9. The CDR3 coding sequence is TGTGCCAGCAGTGAGTGGGGACTAGCGGGGGGAACGTTCACAGATACGCAGTATTTT. It yields the protein CASSEWGLAGGTFTDTQYF.

This clonotype came up a few times. The rearrangement links TRBV21-1 to TRBJ2-3; the D call TRBD1 from the table was never checked on the DNA. TRBV21-1 is described as a pseudogene. The CDR3 is 15 residues long. The CDR3 nucleotides read TGTGCCAGCAGCGTCCGGGACAGGGGTACAGATACGCAGTATTTT. Its protein is CASSVRDRGTDTQYF.

The CDR3 DNA reads as TGTGCCAGCAGTGAAGCGGGACTAGCGGGGGCCCTCGGTGAGACCCAGTACTTC. Its translation is CASSEAGLAGALGETQYF. The genes are TRBV2 and TRBJ2-5; 14 bases align to TRBD2. J was trimmed by 5 bases and V by 0 bases; bases with no gene match: 8. Per the germline V gene, CDR1 is SNHLY and CDR2 is FYNNEI. This CDR3 is 18 amino acids long. The full variable domain, in which reference TRBV2 and TRBJ2-5 provide the parts outside the CDR3, is EPEVTQTPSHQVTQMGQEVILRCVPISNHLYFYWYRQILGQKVEFLVSFYNNEISEKSEIFDDQFSVERPDGSNFTLKIRSTKLEDSAMYFCASSEAGLAGALGETQYFGPGTRLLVL.

This clonotype was counted a few times. The chain combines TRBV2 with TRBJ2-5; TRBD2 matches 10 bases. Losses at the gene ends were 7 bases for V and 7 bases for J; bases not matched to a gene: 12. CDR1 and CDR2 from the germline V gene are SNHLY and FYNNEI. This CDR3 region has 15 residues. CDR3 amino acids: CASTGPGTSVRTQYF. In nucleotides, the CDR3 is TGTGCCAGCACGGGGCCCGGGACTAGCGTACGGACCCAGTACTTC.

This clonotype showed up just once. The V and J genes are TRBV12-5 and TRBJ2-1; 7 positions agree with TRBD1. CDR1 and CDR2 (germline): LGHNT, FRNRAP. This CDR3 is built from 13 residues. The V and J ends lost 7 bases and 6 bases, in that order; junction bases with no gene match: 6. CDR3 nucleotides: TGTGCTAGTGCCACAGGGGCGGGCAATGAGCAGTTCTTC. This codes for CASATGAGNEQFF.

This clonotype was recorded only once. This chain joins TRBV20-1 and TRBJ2-1, with 8 bases matching TRBD2. The assigned J gene may be wrong: the sequence end matches TRBJ2-7 better. Per germline, CDR1 DFQATT and CDR2 SNEGSKA (reference sequence). There are 16 residues in the CDR3. The CDR3 protein is CSASPTGGSSYNEQYF. CDR3 DNA: TGCAGTGCTAGTCCCACGGGGGGGAGCTCCTACAATGAGCAGTACTTC.

This clonotype was detected a few times. V is TRBV7-9 and J is TRBJ2-3; D is tentatively TRBD1 or TRBD2 (5 bases each). The V gene lost 3 bases and the J gene lost 2 bases, with 12 bases spanning the gap. CDR1 and CDR2 (germline): SEHNR, FQNEAQ (reference sequence). This CDR3 is 15 amino acids long. The CDR3 DNA sequence: TGTGCCAGCAGCTTCCAGGGAGTTATCACAGATACGCAGTATTTT. Protein product: CASSFQGVITDTQYF.

With regard to this clonotype: The junction differs from germline at one of its ends, possibly a read error. The rearrangement links TRBV7-2 to TRBJ2-1; the D gene is possibly TRBD2 (5 bases). This CDR3 contains 13 residues. The germline V gene encodes CDR1 SGHTA and CDR2 FQGNSA. The CDR3 spells CASGLDFYNERFF. The CDR3, as DNA: TGTGCCAGCGGCTTGGACTTTTACAATGAGCGGTTCTTC.

This rearrangement joins TRBV6-5 to TRBJ1-4, with TRBD1 matching 10 bases. CDR1 is MNHEY and CDR2 is SVGAGI in the germline V gene. Germline trimming cut 4 bases from V and 4 bases from J; bases unmatched to any gene: 15. This CDR3 has 19 amino acids. The CDR3 loop reads CASSFLRGTGVTLNEKLFF. CDR3 DNA: TGTGCCAGCAGTTTCCTCCGCGGGACAGGGGTCACCCTTAATGAAAAACTGTTTTTT.

V gene TRBV20-1 combines with J gene TRBJ1-2; tentatively, D is TRBD1 (5 bases). Trimming left V 3 bases short and J 1 base short, with 15 bases between. The CDR3 length is 15 residues. CDR1 and CDR2 from the germline V gene are DFQATT and SNEGSKA (reference sequence). Written as DNA, the CDR3 is TGCAGTGCTAGCGGGGCAGGGAGCTTTAACTATGGCTACACCTTC. It translates to CSASGAGSFNYGYTF.

The chain is built from TRBV7-2 and TRBJ2-7; 7 nucleotides agree with TRBD2. This CDR3 spans 17 amino acids. Germline V lookup: CDR1 SGHTA, CDR2 FQGNSA. Trimming removed 1 base from V and 0 bases from J; junction bases left unmatched: 9. DNA of the CDR3: TGTGCCAGCAGCTTAGTCCCCACCGGGGGGTTCTCCTACGAGCAGTACTTC. Its protein is CASSLVPTGGFSYEQYF.

The chain joins TRBV9 to TRBJ2-3, with a possible D match to TRBD2 (5 bases). The CDR3 runs to 13 residues. V lost 2 bases and J lost 6, with 10 bases in between. Germline loops: CDR1 SGDLS, CDR2 YYNGEE. DNA of the CDR3: TGTGCCAGCAGCGTGGCAGCGGAGGATACGCAGTATTTT. It codes for CASSVAAEDTQYF.

This clonotype was seen repeatedly, ten times or more. DNA of the CDR3: TGTGCCAGCAGCCGTAGGTGGGGAAGCTCCTACAATGAGCAGTTCTTC. It yields the protein CASSRRWGSSYNEQFF. The chain joins TRBV5-6 to TRBJ2-1; D gene ambiguous. The CDR3 extends over 16 amino acids. Trimming took off 4 bases at V and 0 bases at J, with 14 bases between the two ends. The V gene's germline CDR1 is SGHDT and CDR2 YYEEEE.

On this clonotype: At one end, the junction sequence differs from germline, possibly due to a read error. This chain uses TRBV20-1 with TRBJ2-1; 9 bases are a match to TRBD2. This CDR3 has 19 residues. Per germline, CDR1 DFQATT and CDR2 SNEGSKA (reference sequence). The DNA for the CDR3 is TGCAGTGCTCGAGAGACTAGCGGTATGCCCCCGCGAACATACAATGAGCAGTTCTTC. Its protein product is CSARETSGMPPRTYNEQFF.